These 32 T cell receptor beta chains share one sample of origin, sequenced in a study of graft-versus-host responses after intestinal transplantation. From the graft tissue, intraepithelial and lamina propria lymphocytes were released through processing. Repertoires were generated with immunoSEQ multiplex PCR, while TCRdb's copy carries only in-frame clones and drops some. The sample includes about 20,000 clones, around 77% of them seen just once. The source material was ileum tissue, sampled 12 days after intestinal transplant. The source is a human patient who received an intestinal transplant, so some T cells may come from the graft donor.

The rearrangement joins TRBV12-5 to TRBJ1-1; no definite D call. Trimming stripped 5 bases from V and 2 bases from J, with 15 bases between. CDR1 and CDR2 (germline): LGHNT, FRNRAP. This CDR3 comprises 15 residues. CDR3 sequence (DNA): TGTGCTAGTGGTCCCGGTACCACAGTCAACACTGAAGCTTTCTTT. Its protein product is CASGPGTTVNTEAFF.

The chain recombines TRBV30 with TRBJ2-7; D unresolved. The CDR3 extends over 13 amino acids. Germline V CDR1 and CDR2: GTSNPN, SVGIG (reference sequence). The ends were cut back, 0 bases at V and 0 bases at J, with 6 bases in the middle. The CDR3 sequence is CAWSVTSSYEQYF. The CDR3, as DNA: TGTGCCTGGAGTGTAACCAGCTCCTACGAGCAGTACTTC.

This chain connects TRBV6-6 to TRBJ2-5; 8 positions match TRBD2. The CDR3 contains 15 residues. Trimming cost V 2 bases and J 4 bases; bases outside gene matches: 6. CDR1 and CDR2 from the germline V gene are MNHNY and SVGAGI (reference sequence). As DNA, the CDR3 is TGTGCCAGCAGTTACGCACGGGGGGGCGGAGAGACCCAGTACTTC. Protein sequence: CASSYARGGGETQYF.

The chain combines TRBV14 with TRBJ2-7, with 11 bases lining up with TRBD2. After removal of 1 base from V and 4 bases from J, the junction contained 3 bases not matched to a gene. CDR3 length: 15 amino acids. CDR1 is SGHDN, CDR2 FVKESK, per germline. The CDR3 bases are TGTGCCAGCAGCCAAGGACTAGCGGGATTGTACGAGCAGTACTTC. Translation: CASSQGLAGLYEQYF.

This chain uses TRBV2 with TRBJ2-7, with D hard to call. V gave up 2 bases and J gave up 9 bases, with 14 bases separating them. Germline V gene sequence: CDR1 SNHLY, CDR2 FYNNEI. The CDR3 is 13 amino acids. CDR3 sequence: CASSEPPRSLQYF. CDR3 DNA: TGTGCCAGCAGTGAACCCCCCAGGTCCCTGCAGTACTTC.

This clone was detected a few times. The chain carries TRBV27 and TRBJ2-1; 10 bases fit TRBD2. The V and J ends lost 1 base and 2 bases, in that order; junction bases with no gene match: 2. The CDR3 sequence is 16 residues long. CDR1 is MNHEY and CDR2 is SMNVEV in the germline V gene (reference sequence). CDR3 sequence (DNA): TGTGCCAGCAGTTTATTAAGCGGGGGGGCCTACAATGAGCAGTTCTTC. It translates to CASSLLSGGAYNEQFF.

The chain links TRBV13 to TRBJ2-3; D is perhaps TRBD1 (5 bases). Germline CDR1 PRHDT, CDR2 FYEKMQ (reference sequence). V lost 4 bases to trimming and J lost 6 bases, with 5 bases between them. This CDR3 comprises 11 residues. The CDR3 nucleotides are TGTGCCAGCAGCTACAGGGATACGCAGTATTTT. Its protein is CASSYRDTQYF.

Here the CDR3 reads CASSGQVETQYF. The CDR3 DNA follows: TGTGCCAGCTCCGGACAGGTAGAGACCCAGTACTTC. V and J are TRBV18 and TRBJ2-5; 7 bases map to TRBD1. The CDR3 is 12 amino acids. Losses at the gene ends were 6 bases for V and 4 bases for J; bases not matched to a gene: 2. Germline CDR1 and CDR2: KGHSH and LQKENI.

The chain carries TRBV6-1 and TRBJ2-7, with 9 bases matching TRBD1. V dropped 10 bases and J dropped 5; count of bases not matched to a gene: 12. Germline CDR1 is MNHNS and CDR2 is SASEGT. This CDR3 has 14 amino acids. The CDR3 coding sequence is TGTGCCACCCTCCGGGACAGGGCAGGACACGAGCAGTACTTC. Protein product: CATLRDRAGHEQYF.

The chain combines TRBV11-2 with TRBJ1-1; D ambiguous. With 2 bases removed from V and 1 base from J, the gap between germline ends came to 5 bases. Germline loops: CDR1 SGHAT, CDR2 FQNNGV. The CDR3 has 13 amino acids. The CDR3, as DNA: TGTGCCAGCAGCTTATGGCAGAACACTGAAGCTTTCTTT. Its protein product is CASSLWQNTEAFF.

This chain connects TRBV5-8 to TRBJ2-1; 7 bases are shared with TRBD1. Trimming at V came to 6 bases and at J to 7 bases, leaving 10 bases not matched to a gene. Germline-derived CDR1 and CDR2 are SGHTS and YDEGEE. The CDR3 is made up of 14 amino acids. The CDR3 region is CASTSEGARNEQFF. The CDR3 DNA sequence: TGTGCCAGCACCTCAGAGGGGGCGCGGAATGAGCAGTTCTTC.

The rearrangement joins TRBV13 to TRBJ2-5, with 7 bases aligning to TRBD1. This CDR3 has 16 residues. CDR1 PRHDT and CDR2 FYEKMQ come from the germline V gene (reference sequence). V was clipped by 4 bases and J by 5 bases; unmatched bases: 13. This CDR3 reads CASSSTPRQGWETQYF. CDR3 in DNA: TGTGCCAGCAGCTCGACCCCCAGACAGGGTTGGGAGACCCAGTACTTC. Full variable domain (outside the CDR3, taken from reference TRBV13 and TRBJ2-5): AAGVIQSPRHLIKEKRETATLKCYPIPRHDTVYWYQQGPGQDPQFLISFYEKMQSDKGSIPDRFSAQQFSDYHSELNMSSLELGDSALYFCASSSTPRQGWETQYFGPGTRLLVL.

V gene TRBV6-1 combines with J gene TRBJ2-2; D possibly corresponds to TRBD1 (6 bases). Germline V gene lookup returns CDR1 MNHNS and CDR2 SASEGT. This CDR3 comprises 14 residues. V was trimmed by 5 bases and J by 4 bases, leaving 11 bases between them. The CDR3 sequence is CASSSGQSTGELFF. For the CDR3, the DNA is TGTGCCAGCAGTTCCGGACAGTCCACCGGGGAGCTGTTTTTT.

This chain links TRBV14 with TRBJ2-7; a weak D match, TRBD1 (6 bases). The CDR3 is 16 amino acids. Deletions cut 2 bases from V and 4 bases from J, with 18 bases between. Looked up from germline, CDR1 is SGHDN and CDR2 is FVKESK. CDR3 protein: CASSQTQGPKPYEQYF. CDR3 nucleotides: TGTGCCAGCAGCCAAACACAGGGACCGAAACCTTACGAGCAGTACTTC.

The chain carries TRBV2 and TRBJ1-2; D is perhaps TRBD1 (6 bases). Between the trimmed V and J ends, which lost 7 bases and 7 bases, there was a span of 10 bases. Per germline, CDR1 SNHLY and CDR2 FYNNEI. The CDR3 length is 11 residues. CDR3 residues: CASITGLGYTF. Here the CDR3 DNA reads TGTGCCAGCATCACAGGGCTTGGCTACACCTTC.

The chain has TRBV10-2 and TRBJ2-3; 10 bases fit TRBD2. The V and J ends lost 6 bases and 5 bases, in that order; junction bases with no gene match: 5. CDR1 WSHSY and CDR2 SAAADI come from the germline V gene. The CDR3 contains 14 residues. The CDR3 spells CASRLAGAGDTQYF. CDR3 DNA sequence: TGCGCCAGCAGGCTAGCGGGGGCCGGAGATACGCAGTATTTT.

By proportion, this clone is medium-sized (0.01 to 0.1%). CDR3 protein: CASVGAPDTQYF. The CDR3, as DNA: TGTGCCAGCGTGGGGGCCCCGGATACGCAGTATTTT. The rearrangement uses TRBV6-5 and TRBJ2-3, with a weak D call TRBD1 (6 bases). The CDR3 sequence is 12 residues long. Trimming left V 8 bases short and J 6 bases short, with 12 bases between. The V gene's germline CDR1 is MNHEY and CDR2 SVGAGI.

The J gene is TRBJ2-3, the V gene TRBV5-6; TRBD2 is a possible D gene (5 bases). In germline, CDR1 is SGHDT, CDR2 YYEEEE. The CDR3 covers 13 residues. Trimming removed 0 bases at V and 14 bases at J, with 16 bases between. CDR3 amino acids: CASSLVSAANSYF. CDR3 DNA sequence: TGTGCCAGCAGCTTGGTCTCAGCGGCAAATTCGTATTTT.

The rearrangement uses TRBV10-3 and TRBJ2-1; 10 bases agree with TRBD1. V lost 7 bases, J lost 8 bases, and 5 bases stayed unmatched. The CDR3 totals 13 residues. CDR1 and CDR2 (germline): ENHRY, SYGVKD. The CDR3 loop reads CAITAGQGHEQFF. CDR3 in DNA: TGTGCCATCACTGCGGGACAGGGGCATGAGCAGTTCTTC.

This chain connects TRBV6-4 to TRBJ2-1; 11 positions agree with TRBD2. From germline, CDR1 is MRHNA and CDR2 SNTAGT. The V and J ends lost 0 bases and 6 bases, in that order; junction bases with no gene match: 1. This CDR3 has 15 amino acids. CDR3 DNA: TGTGCCAGCAGTGACTCTAGCGGGGGGGCCAATGAGCAGTTCTTC. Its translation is CASSDSSGGANEQFF.

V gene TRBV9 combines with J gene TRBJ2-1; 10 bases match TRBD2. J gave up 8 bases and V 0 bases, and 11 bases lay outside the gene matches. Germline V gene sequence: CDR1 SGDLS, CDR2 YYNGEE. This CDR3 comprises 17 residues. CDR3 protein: CASSVVASGRRYDEQFF. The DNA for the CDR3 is TGTGCCAGCAGCGTAGTGGCTAGCGGGAGAAGGTACGATGAGCAGTTCTTC. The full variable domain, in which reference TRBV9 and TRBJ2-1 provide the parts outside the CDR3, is DSGVTQTPKHLITATGQRVTLRCSPRSGDLSVYWYQQSLDQGLQFLIQYYNGEERAKGNILERFSAQQFPDLHSELNLSSLELGDSALYFCASSVVASGRRYDEQFFGPGTRLTVL.

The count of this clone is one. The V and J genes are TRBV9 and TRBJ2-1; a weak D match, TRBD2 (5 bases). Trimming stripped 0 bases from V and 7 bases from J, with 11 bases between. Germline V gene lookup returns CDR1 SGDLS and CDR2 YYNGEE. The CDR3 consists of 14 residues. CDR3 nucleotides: TGTGCCAGCAGCGTAGCTCCGGGCGGGAATGAGCAGTTCTTC. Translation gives CASSVAPGGNEQFF.

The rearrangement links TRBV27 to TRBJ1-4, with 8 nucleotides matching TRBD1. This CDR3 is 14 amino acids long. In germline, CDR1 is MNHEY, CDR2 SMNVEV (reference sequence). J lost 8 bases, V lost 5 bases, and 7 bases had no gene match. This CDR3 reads CASSDGQGGEKLFF. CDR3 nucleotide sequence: TGTGCCAGCAGTGATGGACAGGGTGGGGAAAAACTGTTTTTT.

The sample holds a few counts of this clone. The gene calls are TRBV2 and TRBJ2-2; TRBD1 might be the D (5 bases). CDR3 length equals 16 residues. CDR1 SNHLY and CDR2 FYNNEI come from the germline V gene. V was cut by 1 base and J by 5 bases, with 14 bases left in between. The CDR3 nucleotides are TGTGCCAGCAGTGAAGGACCAGGCAGGGCAACCGGGGAGCTGTTTTTT. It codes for CASSEGPGRATGELFF.

The CDR3 reads CASGQGPEAFF. The CDR3 DNA follows: TGTGCCAGCGGCCAGGGCCCTGAAGCTTTCTTT. The V gene is TRBV6-5, the J gene TRBJ1-1; perhaps TRBD1 as D (5 bases). CDR3 length: 11 residues. The germline V gene encodes CDR1 MNHEY and CDR2 SVGAGI. Trimming stripped 8 bases from V and 6 bases from J, with 10 bases between.

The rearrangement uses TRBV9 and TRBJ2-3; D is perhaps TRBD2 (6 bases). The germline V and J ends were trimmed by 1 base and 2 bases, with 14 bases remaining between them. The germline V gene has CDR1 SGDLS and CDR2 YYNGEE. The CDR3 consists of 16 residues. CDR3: CASSVSGLLSTDTQYF. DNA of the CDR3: TGTGCCAGCAGCGTAAGCGGGCTCCTATCCACAGATACGCAGTATTTT.

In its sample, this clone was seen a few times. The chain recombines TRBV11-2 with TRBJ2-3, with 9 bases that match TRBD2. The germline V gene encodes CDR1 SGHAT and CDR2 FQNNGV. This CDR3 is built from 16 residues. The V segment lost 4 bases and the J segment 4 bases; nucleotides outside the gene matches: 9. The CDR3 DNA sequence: TGTGCCAGCAGCTGGATAGCGGGAGCCCCCGCAGATACGCAGTATTTT. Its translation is CASSWIAGAPADTQYF.

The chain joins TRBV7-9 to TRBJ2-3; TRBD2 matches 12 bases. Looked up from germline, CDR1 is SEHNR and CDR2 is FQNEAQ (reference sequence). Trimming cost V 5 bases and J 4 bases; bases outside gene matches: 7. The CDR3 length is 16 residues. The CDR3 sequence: CASSQALAGGSDTQYF. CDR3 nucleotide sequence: TGTGCCAGCAGCCAAGCACTAGCGGGGGGCTCAGATACGCAGTATTTT.

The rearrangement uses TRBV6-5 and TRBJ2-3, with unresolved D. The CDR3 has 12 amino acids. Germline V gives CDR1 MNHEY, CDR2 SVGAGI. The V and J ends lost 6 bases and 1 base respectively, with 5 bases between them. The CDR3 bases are TGTGCCAGCAGCCTAGGCACAGATACGCAGTATTTT. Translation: CASSLGTDTQYF.

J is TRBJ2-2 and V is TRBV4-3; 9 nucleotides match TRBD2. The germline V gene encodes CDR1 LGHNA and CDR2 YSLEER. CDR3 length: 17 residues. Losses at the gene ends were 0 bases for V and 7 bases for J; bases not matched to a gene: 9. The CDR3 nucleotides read TGCGCCAGCAGCCAAGATAGGGCTAGCGGGATGCTCGGGGAGCTGTTTTTT. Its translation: CASSQDRASGMLGELFF.

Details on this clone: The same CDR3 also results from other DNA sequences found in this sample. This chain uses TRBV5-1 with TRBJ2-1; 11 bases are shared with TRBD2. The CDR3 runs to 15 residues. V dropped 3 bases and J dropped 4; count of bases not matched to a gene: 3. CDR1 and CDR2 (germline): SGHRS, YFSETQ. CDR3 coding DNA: TGCGCCAGCAGCTCAGGGACTAGCGGATACAATGAGCAGTTCTTC. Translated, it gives CASSSGTSGYNEQFF. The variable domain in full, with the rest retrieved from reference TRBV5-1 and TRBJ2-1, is KAGVTQTPRYLIKTRGQQVTLSCSPISGHRSVSWYQQTPGQGLQFLFEYFSETQRNKGNFPGRFSGRQFSNSRSEMNVSTLELGDSALYLCASSSGTSGYNEQFFGPGTRLTVL.

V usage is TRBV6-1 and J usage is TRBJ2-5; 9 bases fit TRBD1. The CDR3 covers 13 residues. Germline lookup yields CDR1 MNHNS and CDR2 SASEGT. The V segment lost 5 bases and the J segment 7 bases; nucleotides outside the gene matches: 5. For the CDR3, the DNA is TGTGCCAGCAGTTCATTGGACAGGGGGACCCAGTACTTC. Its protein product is CASSSLDRGTQYF.